Following are 29 T cell receptor beta chains from one sample sequenced in a study of blood T cell repertoires in COVID-19. Produced via immunoSEQ multiplex PCR; TCRdb's table is partial and in-frame only. The data hold approximately 250,000 clones, with about 91% observed a single time. The sample was PBMCs or T cells enriched from blood (not recorded which). These receptors originate from a middle-aged woman with acute COVID-19.

The CDR3 nucleotides read TGTGCCAGCAGGGGGAAGGGGCCCAGTAACACTGAAGCTTTCTTT. This translates into CASRGKGPSNTEAFF. The V and J genes are TRBV25-1 and TRBJ1-1; a possible D gene is TRBD1 (5 bases). The V end was cut by 6 bases, the J end by 2 bases, with 16 bases between. Germline CDR1 is MGHDK and CDR2 is SYGVNS. The CDR3 runs 15 residues.

This chain joins TRBV7-8 and TRBJ2-5; the match to TRBD2 covers 7 bases. The CDR3 has 16 amino acids. The V segment lost 7 bases and the J segment 5 bases; nucleotides outside the gene matches: 16. The germline V gene encodes CDR1 SGHVS and CDR2 FQNEAQ. The CDR3, as DNA: TGTGCCAGCACCCTCAGTTGGGCGGGAGATGATGAGACCCAGTACTTC. Amino acids: CASTLSWAGDDETQYF.

In its sample, this clone was seen once. The CDR3 DNA reads TGTGCCAGCAGCGTAACCGGACAGGAAGCAGGCTACACCTTC. This encodes CASSVTGQEAGYTF. The rearrangement links TRBV9 to TRBJ1-2; 7 bases agree with TRBD1. Germline lookup yields CDR1 SGDLS and CDR2 YYNGEE. J was trimmed by 8 bases and V by 1 base; bases with no gene match: 8. CDR3 length equals 14 residues.

The rearrangement joins TRBV6-5 to TRBJ1-2; D is undetermined. The CDR3 spans 13 residues. Germline CDR1 reads MNHEY; CDR2 reads SVGAGI. Trimming cost V 6 bases and J 1 base, with 9 bases left between them. The CDR3 coding sequence is TGTGCCAGCAGCCAGGCCGGTAACTATGGCTACACCTTC. This gives the protein CASSQAGNYGYTF.

The rearrangement links TRBV2 to TRBJ2-6, with unresolved D. Germline lookup yields CDR1 SNHLY and CDR2 FYNNEI. This CDR3 contains 15 residues. The ends were cut back, 7 bases at V and 2 bases at J, with 12 bases in the middle. The chain's CDR3 is CASIVQNPGANVLTF. CDR3 in DNA: TGTGCCAGCATAGTACAGAACCCTGGGGCCAACGTCCTGACTTTC.

The gene calls are TRBV25-1 and TRBJ2-1, with D possibly TRBD2 on 5 matching bases. In germline, CDR1 is MGHDK, CDR2 SYGVNS. The CDR3 covers 15 residues. Trimming shortened V by 0 bases and J by 4 bases, and 10 bases separated the two germline ends. The DNA of the CDR3 is TGTGCCAGCAGTGAATATCGGGGAGATTACAATGAGCAGTTCTTC. This codes for CASSEYRGDYNEQFF.

This chain joins TRBV30 and TRBJ1-2; 10 bases match TRBD1. The CDR3 is made up of 17 amino acids. Germline values: CDR1 GTSNPN, CDR2 SVGIG (reference sequence). J was trimmed by 2 bases and V by 2 bases; bases with no gene match: 11. CDR3 bases: TGTGCCTGGAGTTTGGGGTTATGGGACAGGGGAAACTATGGCTACACCTTC. It is translated as CAWSLGLWDRGNYGYTF.

In regard to this clone: Other DNA sequences in this specimen translate into the identical CDR3. The chain carries TRBV6-5 and TRBJ2-1, with D maybe TRBD2 (6 bases). CDR1 is MNHEY and CDR2 is SVGAGI in the germline V gene. This CDR3 comprises 15 residues. Trimming cost V 0 bases and J 0 bases, with 6 bases left between them. CDR3 DNA sequence: TGTGCCAGCAGTTACTCCGGGAGCTCCTACAATGAGCAGTTCTTC. Translating it yields CASSYSGSSYNEQFF.

This clone was detected once. A much larger clonotype is one base distant, so this may be a read error. The chain employs TRBV14 and TRBJ1-3, with D hard to call. CDR1 and CDR2 from the germline V gene are SGHDN and FVKESK. The germline V and J ends were trimmed by 4 bases and 0 bases, with 4 bases remaining between them. The CDR3 spans 13 residues. In DNA form, the CDR3 reads TGTGCCAGCAGCCTACTCTCTGGAAACACCATATATTTT. Translating gives CASSLLSGNTIYF.

This chain uses TRBV30 with TRBJ2-2; D is ambiguous. V dropped 5 bases and J dropped 0 bases, with 4 bases sitting between them. CDR3 length equals 12 residues. Germline CDR1 reads GTSNPN; CDR2 reads SVGIG (reference sequence). The CDR3 DNA sequence: TGTGCCTGGGGCCCGAACACCGGGGAGCTGTTTTTT. This encodes CAWGPNTGELFF.

This sequence joins TRBV9 and TRBJ2-3; TRBD2 matches 9 bases. The CDR3 covers 16 residues. Germline trimming cut 5 bases from V and 7 bases from J; bases unmatched to any gene: 14. The germline V gene encodes CDR1 SGDLS and CDR2 YYNGEE. The CDR3 region is CASSAPIAGDVNTQYF. The DNA of the CDR3 is TGTGCCAGCAGTGCGCCTATAGCGGGGGACGTGAATACGCAGTATTTT. The variable domain in full, with the rest retrieved from reference TRBV9 and TRBJ2-3, is DSGVTQTPKHLITATGQRVTLRCSPRSGDLSVYWYQQSLDQGLQFLIQYYNGEERAKGNILERFSAQQFPDLHSELNLSSLELGDSALYFCASSAPIAGDVNTQYFGPGTRLTVL.

The chain employs TRBV18 and TRBJ1-4; tentative D call: TRBD1 (6 bases). The CDR3 has 15 residues. Between the trimmed V and J ends, which lost 0 bases and 8 bases, there was a span of 13 bases. The germline V gene encodes CDR1 KGHSH and CDR2 LQKENI. The CDR3, as DNA: TGTGCCAGCTCACCACCATACGGGGGGGGCGAAAAACTGTTTTTT. This codes for CASSPPYGGGEKLFF. The full variable domain, in which reference TRBV18 and TRBJ1-4 provide the parts outside the CDR3, is NAGVMQNPRHLVRRRGQEARLRCSPMKGHSHVYWYRQLPEEGLKFMVYLQKENIIDESGMPKERFSAEFPKEGPSILRIQQVVRGDSAAYFCASSPPYGGGEKLFFGSGTQLSVL.

The J gene is TRBJ1-2, the V gene TRBV28, with 10 bases identical to TRBD1. Germline V lookup: CDR1 MDHEN, CDR2 SYDVKM. The junction had 8 bases not matched to a gene; V was cut back by 10 bases and J by 6 bases. The CDR3 extends over 13 amino acids. DNA for the CDR3: TGTGCCATCACCGACAGGGGGCTAAATGGCTACACCTTC. The encoded protein is CAITDRGLNGYTF.

The J gene is TRBJ2-1, the V gene TRBV24-1, with 11 bases that match TRBD1. Germline CDR1 reads KGHDR; CDR2 reads SFDVKD. V shed 0 bases, J shed 8 bases, and the junction held 8 bases outside the gene matches. The CDR3 runs 17 residues. The CDR3 region has the DNA TGTGCCACCAGTGATTTGGGGACAGGGGGGACATTAGATGAGCAGTTCTTC. It specifies CATSDLGTGGTLDEQFF.

This rearrangement joins TRBV5-1 to TRBJ1-1; TRBD1 agrees at 9 bases. The ends lost 4 bases at V and 3 bases at J; junction bases unmatched: 7. The CDR3 has 15 amino acids. CDR1 SGHRS and CDR2 YFSETQ come from the germline V gene. CDR3 amino acids: CASSGRQGEDTEAFF. As DNA, the CDR3 is TGCGCCAGCAGCGGAAGACAGGGGGAGGACACTGAAGCTTTCTTT.

The chain has TRBV5-6 and TRBJ1-2, with D possibly matching TRBD1 (5 bases). CDR1 SGHDT and CDR2 YYEEEE come from the germline V gene. V dropped 2 bases and J dropped 7 bases, with 9 bases sitting between them. The CDR3 contains 12 residues. This chain's CDR3 is CASSFAGPGYTF. CDR3 nucleotides: TGTGCCAGCAGCTTTGCAGGGCCTGGCTACACCTTC. Based on the CDR3 plus reference TRBV5-6 and TRBJ1-2, the full variable domain is DAGVTQSPTHLIKTRGQQVTLRCSPKSGHDTVSWYQQALGQGPQFIFQYYEEEERQRGNFPDRFSGHQFPNYSSELNVNALLLGDSALYLCASSFAGPGYTFGSGTRLTVV.

Only one count was recorded for this clone. This rearrangement joins TRBV10-3 to TRBJ2-1; D might be TRBD2 (6 bases). V was pared by 4 bases and J by 4 bases, with 23 bases between. There are 18 residues in the CDR3. The germline V gene has CDR1 ENHRY and CDR2 SYGVKD. For the CDR3, the DNA is TGTGCCATCAGTGCCCCGGTGGGTTCGCGGGATCGGTACAATGAGCAGTTCTTC. Its protein product is CAISAPVGSRDRYNEQFF.

This clone appeared a single time. V usage is TRBV12-3 or TRBV12-4 and J usage is TRBJ1-2; 8 nucleotides line up with TRBD1. The V segment lost 5 bases and the J segment 8 bases; nucleotides outside the gene matches: 7. The CDR3 is made up of 13 amino acids. The CDR3 loop is CASSIRTGLGYTF. DNA of the CDR3: TGTGCCAGCAGTATCAGGACAGGGCTGGGCTACACCTTC.

The chain carries TRBV29-1 and TRBJ1-1; no definite D call. Trimming took off 6 bases at V and 4 bases at J, with 9 bases between the two ends. This CDR3 has 11 residues. The germline V gene encodes CDR1 SQVTM and CDR2 ANQGSEA. CDR3 amino acids: CSVSKSTEAFF. The CDR3 DNA reads as TGCAGCGTCTCCAAGAGCACTGAAGCTTTCTTT.

The chain joins TRBV11-2 to TRBJ1-6; D call uncertain. This CDR3 is 15 amino acids long. Germline V lookup: CDR1 SGHAT, CDR2 FQNNGV. The V end was cut by 0 bases, the J end by 7 bases, with 10 bases between. The CDR3, as DNA: TGTGCCAGCAGCTTAGAGAGGGCCAGAAATTCACCCCTCCACTTT. As protein: CASSLERARNSPLHF.

The V and J genes are TRBV27 and TRBJ1-4; TRBD1 agrees at 10 bases. The CDR3 extends over 16 amino acids. The germline V gene encodes CDR1 MNHEY and CDR2 SMNVEV (reference sequence). After removal of 2 bases from V and 8 bases from J, the junction contained 8 bases not matched to a gene. Here the CDR3 DNA reads TGTGCCAGCAGTTTAGTGAAAGGGACAGGGGAGGAAAAACTGTTTTTT. Protein product: CASSLVKGTGEEKLFF.

This clone was observed a handful of times. The CDR3 is CASSQATGAEQFF. The CDR3 DNA reads TGTGCCAGCAGCCAAGCAACAGGGGCTGAGCAGTTCTTC. The chain couples TRBV3-1 (or the pseudogene TRBV3-2) to TRBJ2-1; TRBD1 matches 7 bases. Per the germline V gene, CDR1 is LGHDT and CDR2 is YNNKEL (reference sequence). This CDR3 has 13 residues. The ends lost 1 base at V and 9 bases at J; junction bases unmatched: 3.

The chain combines TRBV10-1 with TRBJ1-1; 8 bases are shared with TRBD1. The CDR3 has 16 amino acids. Germline values: CDR1 WNHNN, CDR2 SYGVQD (reference sequence). J gave up 1 base and V 2 bases, and 6 bases lay outside the gene matches. This CDR3 reads CASSENGQGQNTEAFF. The CDR3 DNA is TGCGCCAGCAGTGAGAACGGACAGGGCCAGAACACTGAAGCTTTCTTT.

The rearrangement uses TRBV19 and TRBJ2-3, with D possibly TRBD2 on 6 matching bases. The CDR3 has 15 amino acids. Germline loops: CDR1 LNHDA, CDR2 SQIVND (reference sequence). V was cut by 4 bases and J by 3 bases, with 14 bases left in between. The CDR3 coding sequence is TGTGCCAGTAGTACCACAGCGGACTATACAGATACGCAGTATTTT. This encodes CASSTTADYTDTQYF.

The chain couples TRBV28 to TRBJ2-3; tentative D call: TRBD2 (6 bases). Germline V gene data show CDR1 as MDHEN and CDR2 as SYDVKM. The length of the CDR3 is 15 residues. V was clipped by 3 bases and J by 3 bases, with 13 bases between them. CDR3 coding DNA: TGTGCCAGCAGTTTGGAGGGGTATCAGACAGATACGCAGTATTTT. This sequence encodes CASSLEGYQTDTQYF.

The chain couples TRBV11-2 to TRBJ1-6; TRBD1 matches at 10 bases. V dropped 5 bases and J dropped 8; count of bases not matched to a gene: 6. CDR3 length: 15 residues. Germline-derived CDR1 and CDR2 are SGHAT and FQNNGV. CDR3 DNA sequence: TGTGCCAGCAGCGGGACCGGGACAGGGGATTCACCCCTCCACTTT. Translating it yields CASSGTGTGDSPLHF. Combining the CDR3 with reference TRBV11-2 and TRBJ1-6 gives the whole variable domain EAGVAQSPRYKIIEKRQSVAFWCNPISGHATLYWYQQILGQGPKLLIQFQNNGVVDDSQLPKDRFSAERLKGVDSTLKIQPAKLEDSAVYLCASSGTGTGDSPLHFGNGTRLTVT.

The chain couples TRBV6-5 to TRBJ1-2, with D perhaps TRBD1 (5 bases). From germline, CDR1 is MNHEY and CDR2 SVGAGI. Trimming cost V 3 bases and J 8 bases, with 22 bases left between them. This CDR3 spans 16 amino acids. The CDR3 region has the DNA TGTGCCAGCAGTTATCACGGACGGACCGGGACTGGAGGCTACACCTTC. This translates into CASSYHGRTGTGGYTF.

This chain joins TRBV15 and TRBJ1-2; weak D call: TRBD1 (5 bases). Germline V CDR1 and CDR2: LNHNV, YYDKDF (reference sequence). This CDR3 comprises 14 residues. The germline V and J ends were trimmed by 1 base and 3 bases, with 9 bases remaining between them. The CDR3 DNA sequence: TGTGCCACCAGCAGAGGCGGGGCCGACTATGGCTACACCTTC. Its translation is CATSRGGADYGYTF. The entire variable domain, with the rest obtained from reference TRBV15 and TRBJ1-2, is as follows: DAMVIQNPRYQVTQFGKPVTLSCSQTLNHNVMYWYQQKSSQAPKLLFHYYDKDFNNEADTPDNFQSRRPNTSFCFLDIRSPGLGDTAMYLCATSRGGADYGYTFGSGTRLTVV.

Remarks on this clone: The junction and the germline gene differ at one end; a read error may be behind it. This sequence joins TRBV7-9 and TRBJ2-7, with 13 bases aligning to TRBD2. The CDR3 is made up of 18 amino acids. CDR1 SEHNR and CDR2 FQNEAQ come from the germline V gene (reference sequence). CDR3 region: CASSNSWTSGSRGASSHF. The DNA for the CDR3 is TGTGCCAGCAGCAACTCCTGGACTAGCGGGAGCAGGGGAGCGAGCAGTCACTTC.